These 27 T cell receptor beta chains were all obtained from the same sample, sequenced in a study of cytomegalovirus exposure and HLA in healthy donors. The assay was immunoSEQ multiplex PCR, and TCRdb's table has in-frame clones only and misses some. Of 200,000 or so clones in the sample, around four fifths are singletons; the top ten hold about 7%. Sequenced input: PBMCs. The receptor set was obtained from a man aged 18 to 35 in good health and CMV-seropositive.

This clone was seen more than once but under ten times. The chain combines TRBV5-6 with TRBJ1-4; D is unresolved. Trimming left V 1 base short and J 8 bases short, with 15 bases between. The CDR3 spans 15 residues. The germline V gene has CDR1 SGHDT and CDR2 YYEEEE. The CDR3 DNA sequence: TGTGCCAGCAGCTTGACAGCCACTTTTGACGAAAAACTGTTTTTT. Protein: CASSLTATFDEKLFF.

This chain uses TRBV29-1 with TRBJ1-2, with 8 nucleotides matching TRBD1. The CDR3 loop spans 14 amino acids. CDR1 and CDR2 (germline): SQVTM, ANQGSEA. V was clipped by 2 bases and J by 8 bases; unmatched bases: 10. The CDR3 is CSVEMGSGGEGYTF. CDR3 DNA sequence: TGCAGCGTTGAAATGGGCTCAGGGGGCGAAGGCTACACCTTC.

This clone has a single count. The chain employs TRBV4-3 and TRBJ1-2, with 9 nucleotides matching TRBD1. Per germline, CDR1 LGHNA and CDR2 YSLEER. V lost 4 bases and J lost 2; bases outside the gene matches: 5. The CDR3 consists of 15 residues. CDR3 amino acids: CASSPPDRGNYGYTF. The CDR3, as DNA: TGCGCCAGCAGCCCCCCGGACAGGGGAAACTATGGCTACACCTTC.

J is TRBJ2-7 and V is TRBV6-1; TRBD2 aligns across 7 bases. This CDR3 comprises 15 residues. Germline V gene data show CDR1 as MNHNS and CDR2 as SASEGT. J lost 7 bases, V lost 2 bases, and 11 bases had no gene match. The CDR3 is CASSEFRWGGGEQYF. CDR3 coding DNA: TGTGCCAGCAGTGAATTCCGGTGGGGGGGAGGGGAGCAGTACTTC.

This clone was seen more than once but under ten times. The chain links TRBV4-2 to TRBJ2-7, with 7 bases fitting TRBD2. J lost 2 bases, V lost 0 bases, and 7 bases had no gene match. CDR1 and CDR2 from the germline V gene are LGHNA and YNFKEQ. The CDR3 is made up of 16 amino acids. The CDR3 DNA reads as TGTGCCAGCAGCCAAGATAGGGCTAGCGGAGCCTACGAGCAGTACTTC. This encodes CASSQDRASGAYEQYF.

V and J are TRBV18 and TRBJ2-5; D is ambiguous. Trimming took 3 bases from V and 5 from J, leaving 10 bases between them. Germline CDR1 reads KGHSH; CDR2 reads LQKENI. The CDR3 has 13 residues. CDR3 sequence reads: CASSPQVQETQYF. The CDR3 bases are TGTGCCAGCTCACCCCAGGTCCAGGAGACCCAGTACTTC.

The chain combines TRBV20-1 with TRBJ1-3; D is possibly TRBD1 (5 bases). The germline V gene has CDR1 DFQATT and CDR2 SNEGSKA (reference sequence). The CDR3 has 11 amino acids. The germline V and J ends were trimmed by 6 bases and 4 bases, with 7 bases remaining between them. The CDR3 region is CSARQGNTIYF. DNA of the CDR3: TGCAGTGCACGACAGGGAAACACCATATATTTT.

This clone came up a few times. The V call is TRBV6-5, the J call TRBJ1-1; TRBD1 is a possible D gene (5 bases). The germline V and J ends were trimmed by 0 bases and 7 bases, with 12 bases remaining between them. Germline V gene lookup returns CDR1 MNHEY and CDR2 SVGAGI. This CDR3 is built from 14 residues. CDR3 sequence reads: CASSYSDREYEAFF. CDR3 nucleotide sequence: TGTGCCAGCAGTTACTCCGACAGAGAATATGAAGCTTTCTTT.

The chain couples TRBV28 to TRBJ1-2, with D possibly TRBD1 on 6 matching bases. This CDR3 spans 16 amino acids. Germline V CDR1 and CDR2: MDHEN, SYDVKM. The ends were cut back, 7 bases at V and 4 bases at J, with 22 bases in the middle. The CDR3 protein is CASIPIQGRGAYGYTF. In DNA form, the CDR3 reads TGTGCCAGCATTCCTATACAAGGGAGGGGGGCCTATGGCTACACCTTC.

This rearrangement joins TRBV28 to TRBJ1-2; weak D call: TRBD1 (5 bases). The germline CDR1 and CDR2 sequences are MDHEN and SYDVKM. V was shortened by 5 bases and J by 1 base, with 11 bases between the two germline ends. CDR3 size: 14 residues. CDR3 region: CASSPGDSNYGYTF. The CDR3 coding sequence is TGTGCCAGCAGTCCTGGTGACAGTAACTATGGCTACACCTTC.

The table lists this clone with a few counts. This chain connects TRBV6-1 to TRBJ1-5, with 7 bases that match TRBD1. CDR1 is MNHNS and CDR2 is SASEGT in the germline V gene. J was trimmed by 1 base and V by 6 bases; bases with no gene match: 6. CDR3 length equals 15 residues. The CDR3 loop is CASSPGGHSNQPQHF. For the CDR3, the DNA is TGTGCCAGCAGCCCAGGGGGACACAGCAATCAGCCCCAGCATTTT.

J is TRBJ2-1 and V is TRBV7-9, with 7 bases matching TRBD2. Germline trimming cut 1 base from V and 4 bases from J; bases unmatched to any gene: 1. The germline V gene encodes CDR1 SEHNR and CDR2 FQNEAQ (reference sequence). This CDR3 comprises 14 residues. Here the CDR3 DNA reads TGTGCCAGCAGCTTAGACGGGAGGTACAATGAGCAGTTCTTC. The encoded protein is CASSLDGRYNEQFF.

The genes are TRBV9 and TRBJ2-5; possibly TRBD2 for D (7 bases). This CDR3 contains 15 residues. Trimming took 4 bases from V and 0 from J, leaving 13 bases between them. The germline V gene encodes CDR1 SGDLS and CDR2 YYNGEE. DNA of the CDR3: TGTGCCAGCAGCCGGGGGGCGCGGGACCAAGAGACCCAGTACTTC. This gives the protein CASSRGARDQETQYF.

Of note for this clone: The sample carries other DNA sequences with the same CDR3. CDR3 sequence reads: CASRRTSGYEQYF. The DNA of the CDR3 is TGTGCCAGCAGAAGGACTAGCGGCTACGAGCAGTACTTC. This chain uses TRBV6-5 with TRBJ2-7; 10 bases are shared with TRBD2. The CDR3 sequence is 13 residues long. The germline gives CDR1 MNHEY, CDR2 SVGAGI. With 6 bases clipped from V and 3 bases from J, the junction kept 2 bases outside the gene matches.

This rearrangement joins TRBV5-4 to TRBJ2-2; TRBD1 aligns across 9 bases. The trim removed 4 bases at V and 5 bases at J, leaving 6 bases unmatched. CDR1 is SGHNT, CDR2 YYREEE, per germline (reference sequence). The CDR3 covers 15 residues. The CDR3 region is CASSQMGTGTGELFF. CDR3 coding DNA: TGTGCCAGCAGCCAGATGGGGACAGGGACCGGGGAGCTGTTTTTT.

The V call is TRBV5-6, the J call TRBJ2-5; 7 bases are a match to TRBD1. V shed 3 bases and J 5 bases; nucleotides not matched to a gene: 10. CDR1 and CDR2 (germline): SGHDT, YYEEEE. This CDR3 is built from 15 residues. Written as DNA, the CDR3 is TGTGCCAGCAGCTCCCCCGACAGGGTGACGGAGACCCAGTACTTC. This encodes CASSSPDRVTETQYF.

The rearrangement joins TRBV6-1 to TRBJ1-2; D call uncertain. V lost 4 bases and J 0 bases, leaving 15 bases between the germline ends. The CDR3 has 16 amino acids. Germline V gene sequence: CDR1 MNHNS, CDR2 SASEGT. The DNA of the CDR3 is TGTGCCAGCAGTGTGAAACTGTTATTAGCTAACTATGGCTACACCTTC. It is translated as CASSVKLLLANYGYTF.

V and J are TRBV7-8 and TRBJ2-1, with D tentatively TRBD2 (5 bases). V gave up 1 base and J gave up 0 bases, with 7 bases separating them. The V gene's germline CDR1 is SGHVS and CDR2 FQNEAQ. This CDR3 is built from 15 residues. This CDR3 reads CASSLETSSYNEQFF. The CDR3, as DNA: TGTGCCAGCAGCTTAGAAACTAGCTCCTACAATGAGCAGTTCTTC.

The chain uses TRBV28 and TRBJ2-7; 10 positions agree with TRBD2. The CDR3 length is 16 residues. V lost 3 bases to trimming and J lost 5 bases; unmatched junction nucleotides: 10. Looked up from germline, CDR1 is MDHEN and CDR2 is SYDVKM. The CDR3 sequence is CASSLSSGRVSHEQYF. For the CDR3, the DNA is TGTGCCAGCAGTTTGTCCAGCGGGAGGGTGTCCCACGAGCAGTACTTC.

This sequence joins TRBV5-6 and TRBJ2-7; perhaps TRBD2 as D (6 bases). The CDR3 runs 16 residues. V lost 3 bases, J lost 5 bases, and 21 bases lay in between. The germline gives CDR1 SGHDT, CDR2 YYEEEE. Written as DNA, the CDR3 is TGTGCCAGCAGCTCCCACCCCGGACTACATTCTAACGAGCAGTACTTC. This codes for CASSSHPGLHSNEQYF.

DNA of the CDR3: TGCGCCAGCAGGGGACCGGACAGGGGAGCCTACAATGAGCAGTTCTTC. Residues: CASRGPDRGAYNEQFF. This rearrangement joins TRBV4-1 to TRBJ2-1; TRBD1 matches at 9 bases. This CDR3 is 16 amino acids long. J gave up 2 bases and V 6 bases, and 8 bases lay outside the gene matches. Germline CDR1 MGHRA, CDR2 YSYEKL.

The V and J genes are TRBV9 and TRBJ2-1, with D maybe TRBD2 (5 bases). The CDR3 is 12 residues long. CDR1 SGDLS and CDR2 YYNGEE come from the germline V gene. V was trimmed by 0 bases and J by 8 bases, leaving 6 bases between them. CDR3 nucleotide sequence: TGTGCCAGCAGCGTAGACGGGGATGAGCAGTTCTTC. As protein: CASSVDGDEQFF.

The V call is TRBV4-3, the J call TRBJ2-7; 7 bases agree with TRBD2. After removal of 1 base from V and 13 bases from J, the junction contained 13 bases not matched to a gene. The germline CDR1 and CDR2 sequences are LGHNA and YSLEER. This CDR3 is 14 amino acids long. This CDR3 reads CASSQGLEAGVNYF. DNA of the CDR3: TGCGCCAGCAGCCAAGGCCTGGAGGCGGGAGTTAACTACTTC.

The J gene is TRBJ2-3, the V gene TRBV28; D not resolved. Germline assignment: CDR1 MDHEN and CDR2 SYDVKM. V dropped 1 base and J dropped 5 bases, with 4 bases sitting between them. The CDR3 is 12 amino acids. The CDR3 sequence: CASSLFQDTQYF. CDR3 bases: TGTGCCAGCAGTTTATTCCAAGATACGCAGTATTTT.

V is TRBV27 and J is TRBJ2-1; no clear D. Trimming cost V 2 bases and J 0 bases, with 8 bases left between them. This CDR3 comprises 15 residues. Germline lookup yields CDR1 MNHEY and CDR2 SMNVEV (reference sequence). CDR3 nucleotides: TGTGCCAGCAGTTTAGGCAGAAGCTCCTACAATGAGCAGTTCTTC. Translating gives CASSLGRSSYNEQFF.

The chain uses TRBV9 and TRBJ2-1, with 7 bases identical to TRBD2. Germline V gene lookup returns CDR1 SGDLS and CDR2 YYNGEE. The CDR3 consists of 14 residues. The V and J ends lost 2 bases and 7 bases, in that order; junction bases with no gene match: 6. The CDR3 DNA is TGTGCCAGCAGCGTGGGGTCTAGCGGAAATGAGCAGTTCTTC. It is translated as CASSVGSSGNEQFF. The complete variable domain, with remaining parts taken from reference TRBV9 and TRBJ2-1, reads DSGVTQTPKHLITATGQRVTLRCSPRSGDLSVYWYQQSLDQGLQFLIQYYNGEERAKGNILERFSAQQFPDLHSELNLSSLELGDSALYFCASSVGSSGNEQFFGPGTRLTVL.

J is TRBJ2-2 and V is TRBV6-1; D gene ambiguous. V was cut by 0 bases and J by 5 bases, with 10 bases left in between. CDR1 is MNHNS and CDR2 is SASEGT in the germline V gene. The CDR3 consists of 15 residues. The CDR3 coding sequence is TGTGCCAGCAGTGAAGCTGACGACGGGACCGGGGAGCTGTTTTTT. It encodes CASSEADDGTGELFF.